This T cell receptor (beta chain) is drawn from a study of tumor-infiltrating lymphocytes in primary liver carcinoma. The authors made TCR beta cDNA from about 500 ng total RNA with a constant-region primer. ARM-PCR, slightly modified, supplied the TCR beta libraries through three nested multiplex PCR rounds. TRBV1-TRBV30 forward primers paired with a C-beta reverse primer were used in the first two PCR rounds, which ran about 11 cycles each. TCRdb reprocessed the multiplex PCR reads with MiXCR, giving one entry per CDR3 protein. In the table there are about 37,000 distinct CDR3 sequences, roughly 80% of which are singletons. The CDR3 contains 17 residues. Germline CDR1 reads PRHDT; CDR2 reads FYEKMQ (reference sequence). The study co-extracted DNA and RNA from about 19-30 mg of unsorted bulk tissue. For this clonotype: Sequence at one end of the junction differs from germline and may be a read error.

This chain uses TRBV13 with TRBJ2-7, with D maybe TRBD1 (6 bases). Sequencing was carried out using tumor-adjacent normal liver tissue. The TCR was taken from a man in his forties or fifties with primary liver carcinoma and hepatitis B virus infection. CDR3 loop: CASSSRDKDPTAYGQYF. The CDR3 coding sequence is TGTGCCAGCAGCTCCCGGGACAAGGATCCTACTGCCTACGGGCAGTACTTC.